Below are 13 T cell receptor beta chains sequenced from a single sample in a study of T-cell reconstitution after alpha-beta-depleted transplantation in children. During its preparation, the TCRbeta library received unique molecular identifiers. In TCRdb, the PCR reads were re-called with MiXCR into one record per CDR3 protein. The sample includes hundreds of thousands of distinct CDR3 sequences, roughly 15% seen only once; the top ten take over 0.95%. Source: PBMCs from the stem cell graft donor, taken from the stem cell graft. The origin of the receptors is a human donor who donated a stem cell graft to a child with acute myeloid leukemia.

The table lists this clonotype with a few counts. The rearrangement uses TRBV6-1 and TRBJ2-2; D gene uncertain. Germline V lookup: CDR1 MNHNS, CDR2 SASEGT. Trimming shortened V by 4 bases and J by 0 bases, and 9 bases separated the two germline ends. The CDR3 is 15 amino acids. The CDR3 coding sequence is TGTGCCAGCAGTGTCGGGTTCGCGAACACCGGGGAGCTGTTTTTT. It specifies CASSVGFANTGELFF.

This clonotype has only a few counts. The chain uses TRBV7-9 and TRBJ2-7; tentative D call: TRBD1 (5 bases). Trimming pared 5 bases from V and 4 bases from J, leaving 12 bases between. This CDR3 has 13 amino acids. From germline, CDR1 is SEHNR and CDR2 FQNEAQ (reference sequence). CDR3 sequence (DNA): TGTGCCAGCAGCGGGGCGGCAGTTTACGAGCAGTACTTC. The encoded protein is CASSGAAVYEQYF.

This clonotype was recorded only once. The chain recombines TRBV20-1 with TRBJ2-7; the match to TRBD1 covers 12 bases. After removal of 3 bases from V and 7 bases from J, the junction contained 7 bases not matched to a gene. Germline assignment: CDR1 DFQATT and CDR2 SNEGSKA (reference sequence). The CDR3 is 14 residues long. The CDR3 bases are TGCAGTGCTAGTACGGGACAGGGGGCTAAGGAGCAGTACGTC. Encoded protein: CSASTGQGAKEQYV.

This clonotype was counted at least ten times. The gene calls are TRBV20-1 and TRBJ1-2; TRBD1 is a possible D gene (6 bases). Between the trimmed V and J ends, which lost 6 bases and 2 bases, there was a span of 16 bases. CDR3 length: 14 amino acids. Germline CDR1 and CDR2: DFQATT and SNEGSKA (reference sequence). The CDR3 loop is CSAKGRGANYGYTF. CDR3 nucleotide sequence: TGCAGTGCCAAAGGACGGGGGGCCAACTATGGCTACACCTTC.

This clonotype was seen at least ten times. V and J are TRBV20-1 and TRBJ2-5; D perhaps matches TRBD1 (8 bases). Germline loops: CDR1 DFQATT, CDR2 SNEGSKA (reference sequence). CDR3 length equals 11 residues. Deletions cut 7 bases from V and 7 bases from J, with 13 bases between. For the CDR3, the DNA is TGCAGTGACAACAGGGGGGGGACCCAGTACTTC. As protein: CSDNRGGTQYF.

There are a few counts of this clonotype. The V gene is TRBV20-1, the J gene TRBJ2-1; 7 nucleotides agree with TRBD1. Germline loops: CDR1 DFQATT, CDR2 SNEGSKA (reference sequence). V trimming: 1 base; J trimming: 0 bases; junction bases outside the gene matches: 9. This CDR3 is 17 amino acids long. In nucleotides, the CDR3 is TGCAGTGCTAGAGCCTATACAGGGGCAGGCTCCTACAATGAGCAGTTCTTC. Protein: CSARAYTGAGSYNEQFF.

This clonotype was seen more than once but under ten times. The V gene is TRBV27, the J gene TRBJ2-1, with D unresolved. Trimming pared 5 bases from V and 4 bases from J, leaving 6 bases between. CDR3 length equals 12 residues. Germline values: CDR1 MNHEY, CDR2 SMNVEV (reference sequence). The CDR3 DNA sequence: TGTGCCAGCAGTGGCAGGTACAATGAGCAGTTCTTC. Amino acids: CASSGRYNEQFF.

This clonotype occurred a few times. The rearrangement uses TRBV6-5 and TRBJ2-1, with TRBD2 matching over 11 bases. The ends lost 0 bases at V and 1 base at J; junction bases unmatched: 8. Germline V CDR1 and CDR2: MNHEY, SVGAGI. The length of the CDR3 is 19 residues. CDR3 bases: TGTGCCAGCAGTTACTCGTCTCTAGCGGGGGGCAGGTCCTACAATGAGCAGTTCTTC. Its translation: CASSYSSLAGGRSYNEQFF.

The genes are TRBV5-5 and TRBJ2-7, with 7 positions matching TRBD2. J was trimmed by 0 bases and V by 0 bases; bases with no gene match: 6. CDR1 and CDR2 (germline): SGHKS, YYEKEE (reference sequence). The CDR3 is 16 amino acids. CDR3 DNA sequence: TGTGCCAGCAGCTTGGCGGGGGGTAGGGTCTCCTACGAGCAGTACGTC. It encodes CASSLAGGRVSYEQYV.

This clonotype was detected many times. This CDR3 reads CASSLKVDSPLHF. The CDR3 DNA is TGTGCCAGCAGCTTAAAAGTGGATTCACCCCTCCACTTT. This chain connects TRBV7-3 to TRBJ1-6; D unclear. This CDR3 comprises 13 residues. Germline V CDR1 and CDR2: SGHTA, FQGTGA. V lost 1 base and J lost 8, with 6 bases in between.

The sample holds a few counts of this clonotype. The chain recombines TRBV24-1 with TRBJ1-2; D call uncertain. This CDR3 has 13 amino acids. V lost 6 bases and J lost 0, with 7 bases in between. Germline lookup yields CDR1 KGHDR and CDR2 SFDVKD. DNA for the CDR3: TGTGCCACCAGTACGGCAGCTAACTATGGCTACACCTTC. Amino acid sequence: CATSTAANYGYTF.

The genes are TRBV28 and TRBJ2-1; D possibly matches TRBD1 or TRBD2 (5 bases each). Germline V gene data show CDR1 as MDHEN and CDR2 as SYDVKM. CDR3 length: 14 residues. V was pared by 4 bases and J by 7 bases, with 14 bases between. The CDR3 here is CASSSPGQVNEQFF. The CDR3 DNA reads TGTGCCAGCAGTTCTCCGGGGCAGGTGAATGAGCAGTTCTTC.

This clonotype was recorded many times. This chain joins TRBV7-2 and TRBJ1-5, with 7 bases fitting TRBD1. Germline values: CDR1 SGHTA, CDR2 FQGNSA. The ends lost 5 bases at V and 4 bases at J; junction bases unmatched: 8. There are 15 residues in the CDR3. In DNA form, the CDR3 reads TGTGCCAGCAGCCCAGCCGGGACAGTTAATCAGCCCCAGCATTTT. Translated: CASSPAGTVNQPQHF.